Listed below are T cell receptor beta chains from one sample, sequenced in a study of blood T cell repertoires in COVID-19. Assay used: immunoSEQ multiplex PCR; TCRdb lists only in-frame clones, some missing. The repertoire holds approximately 170,000 clones, with approximately 77% as singletons. The sample consisted of peripheral blood. These TCRs come from a woman aged 80 or over with active or convalescent COVID-19. Both conserved end residues are part of each CDR3. Clone size, where shown, is once, few, many, or a class for clones that have expanded.

abundance: -
v_gene: TRBV27
j_gene: TRBJ2-1
CDR3aa: CASTQTSGRMNEQFF

abundance: -
v_gene: TRBV5-1
j_gene: TRBJ1-5
CDR3aa: CASSFGANQPQHF

abundance: -
v_gene: TRBV14
j_gene: TRBJ1-2
CDR3aa: CASSQDNGMFGGSLYYGYTF

abundance: -
v_gene: TRBV28
j_gene: TRBJ1-5
CDR3aa: CASSFGGTWSQPQHF

abundance: -
v_gene: TRBV7-9
j_gene: TRBJ1-1
CDR3aa: CASSANDRGTEAFF

abundance: few
v_gene: TRBV10-1
j_gene: TRBJ1-1
CDR3aa: CASSESTSPGGGGTEAFF

abundance: -
v_gene: TRBV2
j_gene: TRBJ1-6
CDR3aa: CASSQRTVNSPLHF

abundance: -
v_gene: TRBV5-1
j_gene: TRBJ2-3
CDR3aa: CASSPQGVLLDTQYF

abundance: once
v_gene: TRBV6-6
j_gene: TRBJ1-5
CDR3aa: CASSYGGGPLTQPQHF

abundance: -
v_gene: TRBV6-1
j_gene: TRBJ1-2
CDR3aa: CASSESNKSGYGYTF

abundance: -
v_gene: TRBV27
j_gene: TRBJ1-1
CDR3aa: CASSRRQGRNTEAFF

abundance: -
v_gene: TRBV30
j_gene: TRBJ2-5
CDR3aa: CAWNRQGGETQYF

abundance: -
v_gene: TRBV6-1
j_gene: TRBJ2-7
CDR3aa: CASSAGLAGIGYEQYF

abundance: -
v_gene: TRBV19
j_gene: TRBJ2-7
CDR3aa: CASSISPSGSYEQYF

abundance: -
v_gene: TRBV3-1/TRBV3-2
j_gene: TRBJ2-7
CDR3aa: CASSQFGTSGAQQYF

abundance: -
v_gene: TRBV28
j_gene: TRBJ1-6
CDR3aa: CASRPAGTGDLPLHF

abundance: once
v_gene: TRBV19
j_gene: TRBJ2-2
CDR3aa: CASTYRGQNTGELFF

abundance: -
v_gene: TRBV19
j_gene: TRBJ1-5
CDR3aa: CASSIEGGRAQQPQHF

abundance: -
v_gene: TRBV5-4
j_gene: TRBJ2-6
CDR3aa: CASSLDGTGGTGANVLTF

abundance: -
v_gene: TRBV7-3
j_gene: TRBJ2-1
CDR3aa: CASSLRSGEGEQFF

abundance: few
v_gene: TRBV6-5
j_gene: TRBJ2-5
CDR3aa: CASSYFGQETQYF

abundance: -
v_gene: TRBV5-4
j_gene: TRBJ2-5
CDR3aa: CASSSGTGGETQYF